Each of the 19 T cell receptor beta chains below was sequenced from the same sample in a study of blood T cell repertoires in COVID-19. Libraries were prepared by immunoSEQ multiplex PCR; TCRdb keeps only in-frame clonotypes and omits some of them. The repertoire holds about 300,000 clones, with roughly 84% as singletons. The specimen sequenced was peripheral blood. Every receptor here comes from a human donor with COVID-19, enrolled during active disease. The donor label of this sample is uncertain.

This chain connects TRBV27 to TRBJ2-4; TRBD1 agrees at 7 bases. This CDR3 is built from 17 residues. CDR1 and CDR2 (germline): MNHEY, SMNVEV (reference sequence). V was clipped by 5 bases and J by 0 bases; unmatched bases: 10. CDR3 in DNA: TGTGCCAGCAGTCCACAAACTACAGGGGTAGCCAAAAACATTCAGTACTTC. It translates to CASSPQTTGVAKNIQYF.

This sequence joins TRBV10-3 and TRBJ2-3, with TRBD2 matching over 7 bases. Germline loops: CDR1 ENHRY, CDR2 SYGVKD. Unmatched junction bases numbered 4, after V lost 0 bases and J lost 4 bases. The CDR3 length is 15 residues. The CDR3 DNA reads TGTGCCATCAGTGAGTCGGGGCGGGAGTCAGATACGCAGTATTTT. Its protein is CAISESGRESDTQYF.

The J gene is TRBJ2-5, the V gene TRBV10-3, with 7 bases fitting TRBD2. V lost 8 bases, J lost 2 bases, and 8 bases stayed unmatched. The CDR3 is 14 amino acids. Per the germline V gene, CDR1 is ENHRY and CDR2 is SYGVKD. The CDR3 sequence: CAISDRGDQETQYF. In nucleotides, the CDR3 is TGTGCCATCTCTGACCGGGGGGATCAAGAGACCCAGTACTTC.

V gene TRBV6-6 combines with J gene TRBJ2-1; the match to TRBD2 covers 12 bases. Unmatched junction bases numbered 7, after V lost 5 bases and J lost 2 bases. Germline V gene sequence: CDR1 MNHNY, CDR2 SVGAGI (reference sequence). This CDR3 region has 17 residues. The CDR3 here is CASSPRGLAGPYNEQFF. The CDR3 nucleotides are TGTGCCAGCAGTCCCCGCGGACTAGCGGGACCCTACAATGAGCAGTTCTTC.

The chain has TRBV5-5 and TRBJ2-1, with 7 bases aligning to TRBD1. The CDR3 loop spans 15 amino acids. Germline V CDR1 and CDR2: SGHKS, YYEKEE (reference sequence). J was trimmed by 1 base and V by 3 bases; bases with no gene match: 4. The CDR3 nucleotides are TGTGCCAGCAGCTCCCGACAGGGATCCTACAATGAGCAGTTCTTC. Protein sequence: CASSSRQGSYNEQFF.

This chain uses TRBV28 with TRBJ1-3; a weak D match, TRBD1 (5 bases). Trimming took 7 bases from V and 9 from J, leaving 19 bases between them. Per the germline V gene, CDR1 is MDHEN and CDR2 is SYDVKM. The length of the CDR3 is 14 residues. CDR3 protein: CASIGQGRGGTIYF. The CDR3 DNA reads as TGTGCCAGCATAGGCCAGGGTAGGGGTGGCACCATATATTTT.

The V and J genes are TRBV7-2 and TRBJ2-7; 9 bases map to TRBD1. In germline, CDR1 is SGHTA, CDR2 FQGNSA. Trimming took 5 bases from V and 6 from J; bases not matched to a gene: 8. The CDR3 runs 14 residues. CDR3 coding DNA: TGTGCCAGCAGCACCCGGACAGGGGTTGCCGAGCAGTACTTC. It specifies CASSTRTGVAEQYF. The variable domain in full, with the rest retrieved from reference TRBV7-2 and TRBJ2-7, is GAGVSQSPSNKVTEKGKDVELRCDPISGHTALYWYRQSLGQGLEFLIYFQGNSAPDKSGLPSDRFSAERTGGSVSTLTIQRTQQEDSAVYLCASSTRTGVAEQYFGPGTRLTVT.

J is TRBJ1-5 and V is TRBV10-3; 8 bases line up with TRBD1. The CDR3 consists of 14 residues. CDR1 is ENHRY, CDR2 SYGVKD, per germline. V gave up 2 bases and J gave up 7 bases; unmatched junction bases: 4. The CDR3 region has the DNA TGTGCCATCAGTGAGGACAGGGGAGGGCAGCCCCAGCATTTT. Translated: CAISEDRGGQPQHF.

The chain uses TRBV25-1 and TRBJ1-5; 9 positions match TRBD1. The V and J ends lost 6 bases and 2 bases, in that order; junction bases with no gene match: 11. The CDR3 totals 17 residues. CDR1 MGHDK and CDR2 SYGVNS come from the germline V gene. DNA of the CDR3: TGTGCCAGCAGCCCAACCGGGACAGGGAAAGGCAATCAGCCCCAGCATTTT. Protein product: CASSPTGTGKGNQPQHF.

This chain links TRBV3-1 (or the pseudogene TRBV3-2) with TRBJ2-3, with TRBD1 matching 7 bases. This CDR3 contains 16 residues. Trimming removed 0 bases from V and 1 base from J; junction bases left unmatched: 4. Germline assignment: CDR1 LGHDT and CDR2 YNNKEL (reference sequence). The CDR3 loop reads CASSQDSGQCTDTQYF. The CDR3 nucleotides are TGTGCCAGCAGCCAAGATTCGGGACAGTGCACAGATACGCAGTATTTT.

About this clone: The identical CDR3 is also encoded by other nucleotide sequences in the sample. The V gene is TRBV5-1, the J gene TRBJ2-3, with 10 bases aligning to TRBD2. The CDR3 length is 15 residues. The V segment lost 3 bases and the J segment 1 base; nucleotides outside the gene matches: 2. Per the germline V gene, CDR1 is SGHRS and CDR2 is YFSETQ. The CDR3 nucleotides are TGCGCCAGCAGCTCCGGGACTAGCGGCACAGATACGCAGTATTTT. The encoded protein is CASSSGTSGTDTQYF.

This chain links TRBV7-9 with TRBJ2-3; TRBD1 might be the D (6 bases). The V gene's germline CDR1 is SEHNR and CDR2 FQNEAQ (reference sequence). CDR3 length equals 12 residues. The V end lost 8 bases, the J end lost 10 bases, and 16 bases lay between the germline ends. In DNA, the CDR3 is TGTGCCAGCGGAGTATGGGGGCGCGCGCAGTATTTT. Translated, it gives CASGVWGRAQYF.

This clone showed up just once. The chain couples TRBV7-8 to TRBJ1-5; D is possibly TRBD1 (6 bases). Per the germline V gene, CDR1 is SGHVS and CDR2 is FQNEAQ. The CDR3 length is 14 residues. Trimming stripped 6 bases from V and 2 bases from J, with 11 bases between. The CDR3 DNA follows: TGTGCCAGCAGTTACAGGGAAGGCAATCAGCCCCAGCATTTT. This encodes CASSYREGNQPQHF.

This rearrangement joins TRBV5-4 to TRBJ2-7, with 7 bases aligning to TRBD2. The trim removed 10 bases at V and 3 bases at J, leaving 10 bases unmatched. The CDR3 is made up of 13 amino acids. The germline V gene encodes CDR1 SGHNT and CDR2 YYREEE (reference sequence). The CDR3 spells CAYSHSGGYEQYF. For the CDR3, the DNA is TGTGCCTACTCACACTCGGGAGGCTACGAGCAGTACTTC.

The V and J genes are TRBV14 and TRBJ1-2, with D possibly being TRBD1 (6 bases). Germline assignment: CDR1 SGHDN and CDR2 FVKESK. V gave up 4 bases and J gave up 8 bases, with 14 bases separating them. The CDR3 covers 13 residues. In DNA, the CDR3 is TGTGCCAGCAGCCCCCCCACAGGGCTAGGCTACACCTTC. Residues: CASSPPTGLGYTF. The whole variable domain, remainder taken from reference TRBV14 and TRBJ1-2, is EAGVTQFPSHSVIEKGQTVTLRCDPISGHDNLYWYRRVMGKEIKFLLHFVKESKQDESGMPNNRFLAERTGGTYSTLKVQPAELEDSGVYFCASSPPTGLGYTFGSGTRLTVV.

The chain employs TRBV27 and TRBJ2-1, with 10 bases fitting TRBD2. After removal of 3 bases from V and 6 bases from J, the junction contained 5 bases not matched to a gene. The CDR3 is 15 amino acids. Looked up from germline, CDR1 is MNHEY and CDR2 is SMNVEV (reference sequence). This CDR3 reads CASSFRLAGTNEQFF. CDR3 bases: TGTGCCAGCAGTTTTCGACTAGCGGGCACCAATGAGCAGTTCTTC.

This chain connects TRBV7-2 to TRBJ1-2, with 7 bases lining up with TRBD1. Germline V lookup: CDR1 SGHTA, CDR2 FQGNSA. Germline trimming cut 5 bases from V and 4 bases from J; bases unmatched to any gene: 7. CDR3 length: 14 residues. The CDR3 region has the DNA TGTGCCAGCAGCCCACCTCGGGACAGCTATGGCTACACCTTC. Translating gives CASSPPRDSYGYTF.

The CDR3 here is CASSVPRRATEAFF. In DNA, the CDR3 is TGTGCCAGCAGCGTACCACGCAGGGCTACTGAAGCTTTCTTT. The rearrangement links TRBV9 to TRBJ1-1; tentative D call: TRBD1 (5 bases). The V end lost 1 base, the J end lost 5 bases, and 12 bases lay between the germline ends. The length of the CDR3 is 14 residues. The V gene's germline CDR1 is SGDLS and CDR2 YYNGEE.

The rearrangement links TRBV2 to TRBJ2-1; no clear D. This CDR3 is built from 13 residues. The V gene lost 10 bases and the J gene lost 0 bases, with 10 bases spanning the gap. Germline V gives CDR1 SNHLY, CDR2 FYNNEI. CDR3 coding DNA: TGTGCCACCCTCCCTTTCTCCTACAATGAGCAGTTCTTC. Translating gives CATLPFSYNEQFF.